This T cell receptor beta chain was sequenced during a study of blood T cells in healthy people across ages. The authors ran a second PCR of about 6 to 11 cycles using a sample-barcoded 5' primer and a J-beta primer mix. In TCRdb, the 5' RACE reads were re-called with MiXCR into one record per CDR3 protein. The sample yields about 800,000 distinct CDR3 sequences, roughly 25% seen once. Study findings and constraints: Roughly linear age-related decline in beta diversity appeared, significant by age approximately 41. Naive CD4+ cells and diversity were both higher in long-lived donors than in aged donors.

CDR3 length: 15 amino acids. V lost 4 bases and J 5 bases, leaving 14 bases between the germline ends. From germline, CDR1 is LGHNA and CDR2 YSLEER. This clonotype showed up just a few times. Antigen: not known. This sample also appeared in a second study, on T cells of mothers and their children.

The receptor's source is a boy aged 10-17 years in good health. The sample consisted of blood. The chain recombines TRBV4-3 with TRBJ1-4; TRBD1 might be the D (6 bases). The CDR3 DNA reads as TGCGCCAGCAGCCTTTCCCCCAGGGGCAATGAAAAACTGTTTTTT. This codes for CASSLSPRGNEKLFF.